This T cell receptor (beta chain) was found in a study of T cells in Graves' hyperthyroidism and ophthalmopathy. It was RNA transcripts that yielded the amplified TCR beta CDR3 regions. The HTBI primer set was used in a first-round RT-PCR of the TCR CDR3. TCRdb itself ran the multiplex PCR reads through MiXCR, one entry per CDR3 protein. The data contain around 380,000 distinct CDR3 sequences, about 14% of them singletons. Germline CDR1 SGHAT, CDR2 FQNNGV. V was cut by 4 bases and J by 0 bases, with 19 bases left in between. The CDR3 length is 18 residues. Sample: blood. The genes are TRBV11-2 and TRBJ2-1, with a weak D call TRBD1 (6 bases). The sequence came from a man aged 30 to 45 with Graves' hyperthyroidism that later progressed to Graves' ophthalmopathy. The CDR3 sequence is CASSSTRDTTSSYNEQFF. In DNA form, the CDR3 reads TGTGCCAGCAGCTCAACCAGGGACACTACGAGCTCCTACAATGAGCAGTTCTTC.